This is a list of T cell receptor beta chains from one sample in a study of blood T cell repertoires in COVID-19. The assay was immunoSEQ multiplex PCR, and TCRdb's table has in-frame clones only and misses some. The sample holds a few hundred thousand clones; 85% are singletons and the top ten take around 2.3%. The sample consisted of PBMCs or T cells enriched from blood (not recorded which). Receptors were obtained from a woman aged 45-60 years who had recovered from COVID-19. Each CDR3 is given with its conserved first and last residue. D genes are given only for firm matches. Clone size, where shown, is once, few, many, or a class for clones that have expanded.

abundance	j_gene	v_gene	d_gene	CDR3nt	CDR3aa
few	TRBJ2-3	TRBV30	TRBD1	TGTGCCTGGAATCAACCGGGACAGAGATCCACAGATACGCAGTATTTT	CAWNQPGQRSTDTQYF
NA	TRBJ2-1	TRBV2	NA	TGTGCCAGCAGATTAAGCTTACTCCTCAAACACAATGAGCAGTTCTTC	CASRLSLLLKHNEQFF
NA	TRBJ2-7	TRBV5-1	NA	TGCGCCAGCAGCTTGGAGTACAGGAGCTCCTACGAGCAGTACTTC	CASSLEYRSSYEQYF
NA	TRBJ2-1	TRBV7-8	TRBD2	TGTGCCAGCAGCTTGAGGACTAGCGGGGACCATGAGCAGTTCTTC	CASSLRTSGDHEQFF
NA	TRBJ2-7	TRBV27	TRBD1	TGTGCCAGCAGTCCCGAAATCGGACAGGGGACCTACGAGCAGTACTTC	CASSPEIGQGTYEQYF
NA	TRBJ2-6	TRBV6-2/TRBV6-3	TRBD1	TGTGCCAGCAGTTCGGGACAGGGTGGTTCTGGGGCCAACGTCCTGACTTTC	CASSSGQGGSGANVLTF
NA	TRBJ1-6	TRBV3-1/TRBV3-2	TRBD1	TGTGCCAGCAGCCCCTACACAGGGGGGAATTCACCCCCCCACTTT	CASSPYTGGNSPPHF
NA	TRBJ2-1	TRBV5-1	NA	TGCGCCAGCAGCTGGACCGGGAGAGCGGGCAATGAGCAGTTCTTC	CASSWTGRAGNEQFF
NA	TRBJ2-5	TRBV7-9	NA	TGTGCCAGCAGCTTACTTATAGTCCAAGAGACCCAGTACTTC	CASSLLIVQETQYF
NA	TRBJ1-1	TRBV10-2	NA	TGCGCCAGCAGTAGGAACAGGGACACTGAAGCTTTCTTT	CASSRNRDTEAFF
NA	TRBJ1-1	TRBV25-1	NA	TGTGCCAGCAGTGGCCCGGGTTGGACTGAAGCTTTCTTT	CASSGPGWTEAFF
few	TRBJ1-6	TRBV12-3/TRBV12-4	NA	TGTGCCAGTGTCAGGGGCGTAGATTCACCCCTCCACTTT	CASVRGVDSPLHF
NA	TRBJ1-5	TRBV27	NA	TGTGCCAGCAGTTTGTCGGTTCGTGCTCTGGGGGGGAATCAGCCCCAGCATTTT	CASSLSVRALGGNQPQHF
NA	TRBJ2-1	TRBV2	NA	TGTGCCAGCAGTGAATTTGACCGCGTTGGGCGGGATGAGCAGTTCTTC	CASSEFDRVGRDEQFF
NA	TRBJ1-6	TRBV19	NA	TGTGCCAGTCGTCAAAGCGTCGGGAATTCACCCCTCCACTTT	CASRQSVGNSPLHF
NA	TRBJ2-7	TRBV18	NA	TGTGCCAGCTCTCCACGGCCACGTTTCTACGAGCAGTACTTC	CASSPRPRFYEQYF
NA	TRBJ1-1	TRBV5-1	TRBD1	TGCGCCAGCAGCACAGGGGATTTGAACACTGAAGCTTTCTTT	CASSTGDLNTEAFF
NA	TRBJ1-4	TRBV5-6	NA	TGTGCCAGCAGCAGTCTTATTGGGTTCGGGAGACCTAATGAAAAACTGTTTTTT	CASSSLIGFGRPNEKLFF
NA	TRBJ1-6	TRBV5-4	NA	TGTGCCAGCAGCGGAGGGCTTAGTGGGTCCTATAATTCACCCCTCCACTTT	CASSGGLSGSYNSPLHF